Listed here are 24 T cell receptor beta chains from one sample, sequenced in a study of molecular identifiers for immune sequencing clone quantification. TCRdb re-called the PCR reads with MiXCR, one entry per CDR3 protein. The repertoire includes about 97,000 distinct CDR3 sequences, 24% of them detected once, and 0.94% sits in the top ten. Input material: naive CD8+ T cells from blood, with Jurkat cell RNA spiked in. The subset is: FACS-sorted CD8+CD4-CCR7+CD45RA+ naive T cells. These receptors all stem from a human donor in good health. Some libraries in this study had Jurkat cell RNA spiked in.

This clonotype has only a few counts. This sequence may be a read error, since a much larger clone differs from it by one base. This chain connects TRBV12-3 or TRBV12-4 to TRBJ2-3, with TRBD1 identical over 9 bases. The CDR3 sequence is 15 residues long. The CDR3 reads CACSLTGGITDTQYF. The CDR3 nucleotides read TGTGCCTGCAGTTTAACAGGGGGCATAACAGATACGCAGTATTTT.

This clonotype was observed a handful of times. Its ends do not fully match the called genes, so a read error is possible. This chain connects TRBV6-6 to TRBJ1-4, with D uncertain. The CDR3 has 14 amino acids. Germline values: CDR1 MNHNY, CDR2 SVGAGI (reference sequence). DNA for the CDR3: TGTGCCAGCAGTTACACCCTCGCCGACGAAAGACTGTTTTTT. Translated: CASSYTLADERLFF.

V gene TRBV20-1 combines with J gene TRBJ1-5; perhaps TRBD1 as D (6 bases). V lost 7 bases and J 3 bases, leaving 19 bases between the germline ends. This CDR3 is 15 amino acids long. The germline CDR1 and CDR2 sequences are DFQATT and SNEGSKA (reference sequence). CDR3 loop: CSVLDTGQINQPQHF. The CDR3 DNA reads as TGCAGTGTCCTGGACACCGGACAGATCAATCAGCCCCAGCATTTT.

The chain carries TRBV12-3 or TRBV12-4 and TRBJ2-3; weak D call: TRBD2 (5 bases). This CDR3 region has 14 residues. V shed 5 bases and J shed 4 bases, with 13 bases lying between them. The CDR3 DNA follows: TGTGCCAGCAGTCCACGGACTTACTCAGATACGCAGTATTTT. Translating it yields CASSPRTYSDTQYF.

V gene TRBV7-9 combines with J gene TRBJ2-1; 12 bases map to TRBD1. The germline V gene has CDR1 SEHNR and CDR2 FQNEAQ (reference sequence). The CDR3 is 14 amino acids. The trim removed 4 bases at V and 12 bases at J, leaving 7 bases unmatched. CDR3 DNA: TGTGCCAGCAGCTCGGGACAGGGGGCTATGGGGCAGTTCTTC. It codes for CASSSGQGAMGQFF.

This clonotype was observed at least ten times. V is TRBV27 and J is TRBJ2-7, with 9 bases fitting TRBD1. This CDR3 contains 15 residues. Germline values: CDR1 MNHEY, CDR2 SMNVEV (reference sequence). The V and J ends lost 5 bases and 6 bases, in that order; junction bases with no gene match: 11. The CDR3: CASSLVRDRASEQYF. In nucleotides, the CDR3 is TGTGCCAGCAGTCTGGTGAGGGACAGGGCTTCCGAGCAGTACTTC.

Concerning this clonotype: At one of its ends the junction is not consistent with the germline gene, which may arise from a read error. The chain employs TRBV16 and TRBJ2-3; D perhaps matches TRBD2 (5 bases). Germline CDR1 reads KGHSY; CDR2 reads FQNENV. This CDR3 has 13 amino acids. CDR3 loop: CASSQTLADAQYF. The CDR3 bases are TGTGCCAGCAGCCAAACGCTAGCAGATGCGCAGTATTTT.

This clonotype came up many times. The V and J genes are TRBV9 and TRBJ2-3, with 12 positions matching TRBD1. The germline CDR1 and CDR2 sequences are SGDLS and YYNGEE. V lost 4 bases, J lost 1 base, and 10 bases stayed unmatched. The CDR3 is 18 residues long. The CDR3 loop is CASSHVIGTGGGTDTQYF. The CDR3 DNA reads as TGTGCCAGCAGCCATGTTATTGGGACAGGGGGCGGCACAGATACGCAGTATTTT.

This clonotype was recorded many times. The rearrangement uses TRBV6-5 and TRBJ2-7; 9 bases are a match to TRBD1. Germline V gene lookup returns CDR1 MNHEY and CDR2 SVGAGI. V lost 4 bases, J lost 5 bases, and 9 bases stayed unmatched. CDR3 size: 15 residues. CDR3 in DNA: TGTGCCAGCAGTTTATCCGGGACAGGGAACCACGAGCAGTACTTC. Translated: CASSLSGTGNHEQYF.

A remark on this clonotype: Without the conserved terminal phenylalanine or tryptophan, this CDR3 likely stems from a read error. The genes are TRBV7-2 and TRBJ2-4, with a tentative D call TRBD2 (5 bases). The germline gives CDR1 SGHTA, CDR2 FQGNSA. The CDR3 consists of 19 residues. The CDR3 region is CAGSLGGVRPTQAKNIQYL. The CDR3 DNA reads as TGTGCCGGCAGCTTAGGAGGAGTCAGACCGACTCAAGCCAAAAACATTCAGTACCTC.

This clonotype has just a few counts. The CDR3 region has the DNA TGTGCCAGCAGCTGGGGTGGAAGGCCGTACGAGCAGTACTTC. It encodes CASSWGGRPYEQYF. The chain is built from TRBV5-6 and TRBJ2-7; D ambiguous. The V and J ends lost 3 bases and 4 bases respectively, with 14 bases between them. CDR1 and CDR2 (germline): SGHDT, YYEEEE. The CDR3 is 14 residues long.

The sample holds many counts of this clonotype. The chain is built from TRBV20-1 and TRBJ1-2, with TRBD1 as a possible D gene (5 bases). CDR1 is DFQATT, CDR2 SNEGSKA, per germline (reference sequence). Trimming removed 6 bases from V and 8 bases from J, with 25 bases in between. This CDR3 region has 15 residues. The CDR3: CSAKGVSGVLVGYTF. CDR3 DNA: TGCAGTGCCAAAGGAGTTTCGGGGGTCCTCGTCGGCTACACCTTC.

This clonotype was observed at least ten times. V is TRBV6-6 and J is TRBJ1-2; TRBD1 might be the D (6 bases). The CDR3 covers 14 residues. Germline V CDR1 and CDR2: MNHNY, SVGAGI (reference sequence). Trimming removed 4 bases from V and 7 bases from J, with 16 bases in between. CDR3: CASSLGGAEFGYTF. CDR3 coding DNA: TGTGCCAGCAGTTTGGGGGGGGCGGAATTTGGCTACACCTTC.

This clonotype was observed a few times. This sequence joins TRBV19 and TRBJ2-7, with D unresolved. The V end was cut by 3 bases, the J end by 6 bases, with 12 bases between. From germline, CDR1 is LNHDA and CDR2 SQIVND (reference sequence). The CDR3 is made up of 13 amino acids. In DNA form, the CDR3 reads TGTGCCAGTAGTATTAGTGGCGTCCTCGAGCAGTACTTC. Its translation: CASSISGVLEQYF.

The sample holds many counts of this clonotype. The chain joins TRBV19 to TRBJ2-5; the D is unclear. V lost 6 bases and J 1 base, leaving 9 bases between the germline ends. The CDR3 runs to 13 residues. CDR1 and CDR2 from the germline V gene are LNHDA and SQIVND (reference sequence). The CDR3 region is CASRYRPQETQYF. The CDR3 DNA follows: TGTGCCAGTAGGTACAGACCCCAAGAGACCCAGTACTTC.

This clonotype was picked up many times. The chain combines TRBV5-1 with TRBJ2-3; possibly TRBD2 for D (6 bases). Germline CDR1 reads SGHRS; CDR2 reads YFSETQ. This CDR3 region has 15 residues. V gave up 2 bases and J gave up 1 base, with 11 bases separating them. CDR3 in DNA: TGCGCCAGCAGCTTCTTAGCGGCGGGCACAGATACGCAGTATTTT. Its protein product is CASSFLAAGTDTQYF.

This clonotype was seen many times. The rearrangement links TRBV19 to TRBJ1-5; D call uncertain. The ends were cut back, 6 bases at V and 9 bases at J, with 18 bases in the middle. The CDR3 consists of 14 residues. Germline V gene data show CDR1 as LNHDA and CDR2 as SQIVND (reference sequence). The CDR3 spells CASRETGWPRPQHF. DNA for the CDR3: TGTGCCAGTAGAGAGACTGGGTGGCCTCGGCCCCAGCATTTT.

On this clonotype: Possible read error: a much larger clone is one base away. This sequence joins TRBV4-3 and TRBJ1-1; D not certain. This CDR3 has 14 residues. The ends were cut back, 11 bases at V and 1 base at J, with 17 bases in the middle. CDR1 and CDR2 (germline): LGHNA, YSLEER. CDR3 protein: CARMETLGNTEAFF. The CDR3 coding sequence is TGCGCCCGCATGGAGACCTTGGGGAACACTGAAGCTTTCTTT.

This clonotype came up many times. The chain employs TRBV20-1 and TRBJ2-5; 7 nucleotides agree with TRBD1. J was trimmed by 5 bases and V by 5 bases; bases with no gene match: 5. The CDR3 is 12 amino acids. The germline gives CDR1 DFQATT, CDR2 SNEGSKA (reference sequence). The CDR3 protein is CSAVRGRETQYF. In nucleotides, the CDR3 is TGCAGTGCTGTAAGGGGGCGGGAGACCCAGTACTTC.

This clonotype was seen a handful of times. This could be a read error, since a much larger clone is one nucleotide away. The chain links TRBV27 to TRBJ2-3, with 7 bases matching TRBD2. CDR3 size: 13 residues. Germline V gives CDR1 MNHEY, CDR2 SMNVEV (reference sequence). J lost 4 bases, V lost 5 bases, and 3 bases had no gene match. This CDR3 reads CASSATSADTQYF. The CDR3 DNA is TGTGCCAGCAGTGCCACTAGCGCAGATACGCAGTATTTT.

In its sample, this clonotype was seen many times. In nucleotides, the CDR3 is TGTGCCAGCAGTTTGGGACCCTCTGGGGCCAACGTCCTGACTTTC. It yields the protein CASSLGPSGANVLTF. The chain combines TRBV28 with TRBJ2-6; D is perhaps TRBD1 or TRBD2 (5 bases each). CDR3 length equals 15 residues. V gave up 3 bases and J gave up 0 bases, with 6 bases separating them. Germline CDR1 and CDR2: MDHEN and SYDVKM. The variable domain in full, completed from reference TRBV28 and TRBJ2-6, reads DVKVTQSSRYLVKRTGEKVFLECVQDMDHENMFWYRQDPGLGLRLIYFSYDVKMKEKGDIPEGYSVSREKKERFSLILESASTNQTSMYLCASSLGPSGANVLTFGAGSRLTVL.

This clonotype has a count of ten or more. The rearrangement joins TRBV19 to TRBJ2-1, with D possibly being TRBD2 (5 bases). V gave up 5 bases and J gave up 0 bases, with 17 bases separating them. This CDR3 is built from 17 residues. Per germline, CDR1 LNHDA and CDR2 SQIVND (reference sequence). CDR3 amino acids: CASSSLSTGSSYNEQFF. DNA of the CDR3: TGTGCCAGTAGTTCGCTTAGTACGGGGAGCTCCTACAATGAGCAGTTCTTC.

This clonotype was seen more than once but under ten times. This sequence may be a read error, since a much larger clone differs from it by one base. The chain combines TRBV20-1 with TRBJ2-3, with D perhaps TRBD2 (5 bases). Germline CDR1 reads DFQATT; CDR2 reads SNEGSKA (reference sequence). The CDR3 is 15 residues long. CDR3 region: CSARDFSGSTATQYF. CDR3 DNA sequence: TGCAGTGCTAGAGATTTCAGCGGTAGCACAGCTACGCAGTATTTT.

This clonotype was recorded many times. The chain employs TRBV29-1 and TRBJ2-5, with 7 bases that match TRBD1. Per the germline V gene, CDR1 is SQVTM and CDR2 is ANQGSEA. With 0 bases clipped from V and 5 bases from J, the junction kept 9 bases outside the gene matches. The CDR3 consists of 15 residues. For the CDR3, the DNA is TGCAGCGTTGAAGATCAGGCAGGGGGATCGGAGACCCAGTACTTC. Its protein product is CSVEDQAGGSETQYF.